The TCR beta chain under discussion was sequenced for a study of Ad26.COV2.S vaccination and SARS-CoV-2 variants. The germline V gene has CDR1 LGHNA and CDR2 YNFKEQ. After removal of 0 bases from V and 7 bases from J, the junction contained 11 bases not matched to a gene. The CDR3 is made up of 17 amino acids. TCRdb's table, derived via immunoSEQ multiplex PCR, lists solely in-frame clones and lacks some. The sample lists about 480,000 clones; 87% were seen once. Described treatment: around 19 received Ad26.COV2.S at low or high dose, single or two shots; 5 received placebo; per-sample allocation not given. Each sample was drawn 63 days after the first injection (of vaccine or placebo). Whoever gave the sample was an adult aged 18-55 years in Boston.

The gene calls are TRBV4-2 and TRBJ2-1, with 8 bases matching TRBD2. The starting material was peripheral blood, obtained in a trial of Ad26.COV2.S vaccine versus placebo. The TCR comes from a person aged 18-60 years who received the Ad26.COV2.S COVID-19 vaccine or a placebo. The CDR3 reads CASSQESGTSSYNEQFF. CDR3 DNA sequence: TGTGCCAGCAGCCAAGAGTCCGGGACTAGTTCTTATAATGAGCAGTTCTTC.